Below, one TCR beta chain is given with its context. This clone was seen a handful of times. The specificity of this receptor is unknown. No quality values exist for individual bases; no much larger clone is one base distant. The cohort was made up of roughly 670 healthy bone marrow donors. All cohort members were sampled while nominally healthy, although unrecorded immune exposures were likely present. The donor was CMV seropositive and was included in the group of around 300 seropositive cohort members. Every donor gave a peripheral blood sample, and the peripheral blood mononuclear cells from that sample were used for TCR beta sequencing. The Qiagen DNeasy Blood Extraction Kit was used to extract genomic DNA from the blood cell samples. These data are taken from a study of cytomegalovirus exposure and HLA in healthy donors (dated by TCRdb to 2016 to 2017). In terms of the full investigation: An earlier analysis of roughly 630 of the donors reported 250 to 300 Gb of sequence data and some 120 million unique TCR beta sequences from about 180 million T cells. Roughly 300 gigabases of sequencing data and 80 million or so unique TCR sequences were included in an early release covering several hundred HLA-typed donors. Among the roughly 380 genotyped donors, more than 70% belonged to the genetic ancestry cluster associated with self-reported Caucasian donors. The study aimed to test whether signatures of past pathogen exposure could be identified by cataloging public T cell receptors. The study used immunosequencing to profile the T cell repertoires of under 700 subjects and linked those repertoires to cytomegalovirus serostatus. In addition to the first cohort of 650 to 750 subjects, a separate validation cohort of about 120 different subjects was used. High-throughput TCR immunosequencing, statistical association of individual TCRs with disease status, and machine learning were combined to predict cytomegalovirus infection status. A later analysis re-examined previously published TCR beta repertoires from 500 to 700 donors and added high-resolution HLA genotyping to investigate patterns of TCR occurrence. The later analysis used no new phenotypic data to find candidate immune exposures, relying instead on TCR beta sequences and their occurrence across donors. In an earlier analysis of 587 of the donors, high-throughput TCR beta sequencing was used to judge whether each TCR beta V gene segment behaved as functional or pseudogenic. Donor age, sex, ethnicity and CMV serostatus were collected together with the repertoire data. A later genetic analysis took genome-wide SNP genotypes for about 60% of the roughly 670 donors and used that subset as a discovery cohort. All discovery cohort repertoires had been generated using a single sequencing platform. HLA typing included class I and class II loci at four-digit resolution. Typing coverage differed by locus: A, B, C, DRB1 and DQB1 were typed in roughly 629-640 donors, DQA1 in about 510, DPA1 in 600 to 610, and DPB1 in just under 480. Because of strong linkage in the cohort, a handful of DR-DQ haplotypes were treated as single units for association and clustering. On average, around 240,000 unique TCR beta nucleotide sequences were sequenced per donor among about 400 genotyped donors of the cohort, with roughly 18% of those sequences being non-productive.

The protocol used for the library was the immunoSEQ multiplex PCR assay. The multiplex PCR relied on a mix of 60 forward primers for TCR Vbeta segments and 13 reverse primers for TCR Jbeta segments. The CDR3 region of rearranged TCR beta genes was amplified from genomic DNA by a multiplex PCR assay. On the Illumina HiSeq System, the amplified TCR beta libraries were sequenced as 87-base-pair reads. The published analysis was carried out like this. A later analysis counted 65 million to 90 million unique TCR beta chains across the 650 to 700 repertoires, and some 11 million of these chains were shared by at least two donors. To remove PCR and sequencing errors, raw reads were error-corrected and collapsed into unique sequences using a nearest-neighbor algorithm that merged closely related sequences. V, D and J gene segments were assigned by aligning CDR3 sequences to IMGT reference sequences. For a sequence to be retained, a match of at least six nucleotides to both a V gene segment and a J gene segment was required. Rearrangements were classified as productive when the CDR3 lacked stop codons and remained in frame with V and J, and all other rearrangements were classified as non-productive. Following IMGT convention, CDR3 was defined as the stretch from the second conserved V-encoded cysteine to the conserved J-encoded phenylalanine. In an earlier analysis of roughly 610 of the donors, sequences lacking an unambiguous match to a single V gene segment were excluded. In an earlier analysis of more than 500 of the donors, a V segment was called functional when productive rearrangements were above 56.7%, and segregating when the standard deviation between donors exceeded 5%. A statistical classification framework was built for diagnosing cytomegalovirus status from the catalog of TCR beta chain sequences. In a later analysis, TCR nucleotide sequences were compared against IMGT/GENE-DB human TR gene sequences so that V and J genes could be assigned. In a later analysis, CDR3 sequences and most-parsimonious VDJ recombination scenarios were assigned using the TCRdist pipeline. In a later analysis, each TCR beta chain was defined by its CDR3 amino acid sequence together with its V-gene family, and reads lacking a unique V-gene family were excluded. A later analysis removed 600 or so highly shared, low-generation-probability nucleotide sequences to deal with suspected cross-contamination and a sequencing artifact. A later analysis calculated a clonal expansion index for each public chain from normalized within-repertoire ranks of inferred template counts. In a later analysis, generation probabilities were computed using a VDJ recombination model fitted to out-of-frame rearrangements, and the results were checked against IGoR. Hypergeometric tests were used in a later analysis to score TCR-TCR, TCR-HLA and TCR-CMV co-occurrence, with a repertoire-size bias correction applied to the TCR pairs. In a later analysis, false discovery rates were estimated by permuting HLA or CMV assignments 20 times. In a later analysis, co-occurring TCRs were grouped using DBSCAN, with TCRdist sequence similarity added in when clustering inside HLA-allele-positive subsets. Co-occurrence clustering excluded repertoires with fewer than 30,000 or more than 120,000 public chains, plus five with anomalous nucleotide sharing. TCRdb stores this immuneACCESS table with in-frame sequences only. Part of the clones is absent; in the studies checked, under half of the shortfall reflects unresolved V genes, and no reason is known for the rest. That table furnishes V, J and clone size, whereas the DNA furnished D and trimming. This sample lists 100,000 to 150,000 clones; 15% to 20% were detected once. Of the sample, approximately 2.9% falls within the top ten clones.

Trimming takes 2 bases from V and 1 base from J, and the germline ends sit 11 bases apart. CDR1 and CDR2, per the germline V gene, are SGHTA and FQGTGA. From cysteine to phenylalanine, the CDR3 is 15 amino acids long. The entry retains the CDR3 DNA only, 45 bases that are in frame from base 1. Overall study results and their limits: In a later analysis, the rate of TCR association differed among HLA loci, with DRB1 alleles having the most associated TCRs and HLA-C alleles having the fewest. Some IMGT-functional V segments, including TRBV6-2 and TRBV6-3, could not be told apart with the 87-base-pair reads, so those segments were excluded. A cluster of highly shared sequence variants was judged likely to represent a technical artifact of the sequencing pipeline. Cytomegalovirus status was reported to be diagnosed by the classifier with high specificity and sensitivity in both the original and validation cohorts. This cohort had only TCR beta chains sequenced, and the lack of alpha or paired-chain data limited which features could be detected. At a false discovery rate of 0.05, a later analysis linked around 17,000 TCR beta sequences to specific HLA alleles. Linkage disequilibrium might explain the correlated functional status among segregating V segments, but an unknown experimental factor could not be excluded. Immune exposure information for the cohort was limited to CMV serostatus. Compared with the approximately 720-donor mean, donors in an Asian-associated ancestry cluster had fewer N-insertions in productive TCRs, according to a later genetic analysis. In a later analysis, most CMV-associated TCR beta chains were found to appear HLA-restricted, with HLA associations seemingly driven largely by CMV exposure. In an earlier analysis of approximately 590 of the donors, most TCR beta V segments appeared in productive rearrangements about 87% or about 30% of the time, broadly matching IMGT annotations. The authors suggested that the approach could potentially be extended to other disease states and immunological phenotypes. Assigning TCR associations to individual alleles was difficult when HLA alleles, especially DR and DQ, strongly co-occurred. Three of the identified cytomegalovirus-associated TCR beta chains were confirmed in vitro to be specific for cytomegalovirus antigens. The study listed 170 or so TCR beta chains as associated with cytomegalovirus. Fewer than 20 rarely observed V segments, including chromosome 9 orphons, were excluded from the earlier analysis of approximately 600 of the donors because counts were too low. In a later analysis, several top co-occurrence clusters were reported to appear linked to parvovirus B19, influenza, CMV and Epstein-Barr virus. A further reported finding was that TCR beta sequences accurately predicted the HLA-A and HLA-B alleles for most subjects in the first cohort. In a later analysis, HLA-associated TCR beta chains were found to be more clonally expanded and to have lower generation probabilities than equally common non-associated chains. Most TCR sequences were observed very rarely across donors, whereas some public TCRs were present in many individuals. Because some donors lacked HLA typing at each locus, the association tests relied only on the typed subset. An association between a missense DCLRE1C variant and V-gene and J-gene trimming of TCR beta chains was found in a later genetic analysis and replicated in an independent cohort. The presence/absence analyses assumed that sequencing depth was roughly uniform across donors, and that assumption may not be true.

This receptor was obtained from a female donor in good health and CMV-seropositive. The rearranged chain carries TRBV7-3 and TRBJ1-1, with no D gene named confidently. Specimen: PBMCs. This receptor has the CDR3 CASSLAGPPNTEAFF. In nucleotide form, the sequence is TGTGCCAGCAGCTTAGCAGGCCCACCGAACACTGAAGCTTTCTTT.